The T cell receptor beta chain described here comes from a study of shared clonotypes between healthy human individuals (dated by TCRdb to about 2020). Background on the whole study: A couple of women and a few men aged 18 to 49 years were included in the cohort. For each donor, CD4 naive and CD4 memory were each given three plates, CD8 naive was given two plates, and CD8 memory was given one plate. Blood TCR repertoires of several healthy adults were deeply sequenced to estimate repertoire size and the extent of clonotype sharing between individuals. Libraries were prepared and TCR repertoires were sequenced by different laboratories using diverse techniques, in order to increase sequencing depth and limit assay-specific biases. Between about 0.94 and 8.9 billion PBMCs per donor were obtained by leukapheresis. Results and caveats for the whole study, not just this receptor: Pairwise subsampling led to the expectation that sequencing depth would affect the degree of clonotype sharing among donors. Estimated clonotype richness was generally larger for naive than for memory subsets. The small number of donors limited the genetic and exposure-history diversity represented. Across a few donors, about 5.2% of naive CD4, 3.5% of naive CD8, roughly 2.3% of memory CD4, and approximately 0.4% of memory CD8 clonotypes were shared. Sampling was limited to blood, and TCR repertoires in tissue likely differ from TCR repertoires in blood. Even with the large sequencing depth, rarefaction of the sorted-subset datasets indicated that sequencing was incomplete. Clonotypes shared by all four sorted-subset donors showed higher generation probabilities than non-shared clonotypes.

The donors were healthy, HIV-negative adults who had no recently reported acute infections or vaccinations. Only Caucasian adults living in Nashville, Tennessee, USA were represented among the donors. CD4+ T cells were enriched by magnetic negative selection; naive cells were then positively selected on CD45RA, and the negative fraction formed the memory subset. Blood was collected by leukapheresis, and PBMCs were isolated by Ficoll-Histopaque density gradient centrifugation and then cryopreserved in liquid nitrogen vapor phase. Analytical flow cytometry was used to check the purity and quantity of each magnetically sorted T cell population. Genomic DNA was isolated from each sorted fraction and quantified by UV absorbance on a Nanodrop 2000c. Using the deep immunoSEQ assay, multiplex PCR amplified TCR CDR3 regions from genomic DNA. Genomic DNA extracted from each cell subset was distributed evenly over all wells of several immunoSEQ 96-well plates, and each plate served as one replicate. For sorted subsets, each replicate PCR was loaded with 200 to 250 ng genomic DNA, equivalent to 32,000 or so T cell genomes. The purified libraries were quantified using a Qubit 3.0 fluorometer, sized with a Bioanalyzer 2100, and then quantified again using the KAPA Library Quantification kit. Each immunoSEQ 96-well plate was sequenced on its own single-read 150-cycle Illumina NextSeq 550 flow cell. On the authors' methods: The immunoSEQ output contained only junctional sequences without quality scores, so filtering could not match that applied to full-length reads. Sequences were annotated with PyIR, a Python wrapper for IgBLAST v1.9, and V/J genes and CDR3 were assigned using IMGT germline references. Reads were removed for weak V/J assignments (E-value above 1e-6), missing CDR3, stop codons, out-of-frame junctions, or ambiguous translated residues. V3J clonotypes were defined by identical inferred V gene, J gene, and CDR3 amino acid sequence. Percentage overlap between repertoires was calculated by dividing the number of shared unique clonotypes by the size of the smaller repertoire. Three approaches were used to assess repertoire richness: RTK rarefaction, the Chao1 estimator, and Recon v2.1 estimates of unobserved clonotypes. For all TCRbeta clonotypes obtained by the gDNA method from four donors, generation probabilities were computed with OLGA. The clones in this table, taken by TCRdb from immuneACCESS, are in-frame only. Not every clone is retained; where verified, under half of the shortfall comes from an unresolved V gene, and the cause of the rest is unknown. V and J calls plus clone size are reproduced from that table; the DNA served to infer D and trimming. Recorded for this sample are 2 million to 2.5 million clones; around 95% of them occurred a single time. The top ten clones comprise over 0.1% of the sample.

Concerning this clone itself: Which antigen it targets is not known. There are no base qualities to consult, and no much larger clone falls within one base.

V is shortened by 1 base, J by 5 bases, and the region joining them spans 11 bases. CDR1 GTSNPN and CDR2 SVGIG are derived from the germline V gene (reference sequence). The CDR3 has 13 amino acids, counting the end cysteine and phenylalanine. The CDR3 DNA has 39 bases and is translated from base 1. This clonotype was sampled from a young man in good health. The sequencing input was naive CD4+ T cells sorted from blood. Read against the paper, the sample's cell subset or site label means: CD45RA+ positively selected. The receptor chain draws on TRBV30 and TRBJ1-1; tentative D gene TRBD1, with 6 bases matching. Here the CDR3 is given as CAWSGTVRTEAFF. The DNA sequence follows: TGTGCCTGGAGTGGGACAGTCAGGACTGAAGCTTTCTTT. Outside the CDR3, residues come from the reference TRBV30 and TRBJ1-1 proteins, so the full variable domain is: SQTIHQWPATLVQPVGSPLSLECTVEGTSNPNLYWYRQAAGRGLQLLFYSVGIGQISSEVPQNLSASRPQDRQFILSSKKLLLSDSGFYLCAWSGTVRTEAFFGQGTRLTVV.